The source of this T cell receptor beta chain is a study of blood T cells in healthy people across ages. General study findings and limits: Age brought a roughly linear fall in TCR beta diversity measured per million T cells.

Germline V gives CDR1 MNHEY, CDR2 SVGEGT. The CDR3 totals 16 residues. Trimming cost V 4 bases and J 9 bases; bases outside gene matches: 10. Total RNA was isolated from each sample in quantities of at least 6 micrograms. The use of a sample-barcoded 5' primer and a J-beta primer mix characterized a second PCR of about 7 to 12 cycles. TCRdb re-derived calls from the 5' RACE reads in MiXCR, one entry per CDR3 protein. This sample has about 400,000 distinct CDR3 sequences, with 52% found just once. Comments on this clonotype: The antigen remains undetermined.

The sequenced sample was blood. This sequence originates from a man aged 55 to 70 in good health. The chain has TRBV6-2 or TRBV6-3 and TRBJ2-1; 12 bases are a match to TRBD2. CDR3 DNA sequence: TGTGCCAGCAGTTTTTCACTAGCGGGAGGTACAAGTGAGCAGTTCTTC. It is translated as CASSFSLAGGTSEQFF.